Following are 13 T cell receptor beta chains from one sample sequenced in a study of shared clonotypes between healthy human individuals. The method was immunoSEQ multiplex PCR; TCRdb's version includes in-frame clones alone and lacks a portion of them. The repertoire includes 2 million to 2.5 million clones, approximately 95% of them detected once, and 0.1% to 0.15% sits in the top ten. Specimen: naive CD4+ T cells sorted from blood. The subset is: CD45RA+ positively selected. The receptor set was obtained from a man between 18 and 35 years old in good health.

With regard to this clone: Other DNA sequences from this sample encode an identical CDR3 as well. CDR3 bases: TGTGCCAGCAGCGTTTTAGGTAGCTCCTACAATGAGCAGTTCTTC. Protein: CASSVLGSSYNEQFF. The genes are TRBV9 and TRBJ2-1; no definite D call. The germline CDR1 and CDR2 sequences are SGDLS and YYNGEE. This CDR3 comprises 15 residues. V gave up 2 bases and J gave up 0 bases, with 9 bases separating them.

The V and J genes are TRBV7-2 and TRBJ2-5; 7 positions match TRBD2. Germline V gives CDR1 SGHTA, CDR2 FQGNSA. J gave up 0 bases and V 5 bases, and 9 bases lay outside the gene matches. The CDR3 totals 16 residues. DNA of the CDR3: TGTGCCAGCAGCCGTCGGCCGGGAGGCTACCAAGAGACCCAGTACTTC. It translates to CASSRRPGGYQETQYF.

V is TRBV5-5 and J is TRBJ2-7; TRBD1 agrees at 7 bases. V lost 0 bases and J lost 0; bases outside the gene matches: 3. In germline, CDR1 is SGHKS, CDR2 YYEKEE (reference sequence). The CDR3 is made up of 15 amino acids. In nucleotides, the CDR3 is TGTGCCAGCAGCTTGGGGACAGGAATCTCCTACGAGCAGTACTTC. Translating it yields CASSLGTGISYEQYF. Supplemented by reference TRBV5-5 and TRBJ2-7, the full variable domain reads DAGVTQSPTHLIKTRGQQVTLRCSPISGHKSVSWYQQVLGQGPQFIFQYYEKEERGRGNFPDRFSARQFPNYSSELNVNALLLGDSALYLCASSLGTGISYEQYFGPGTRLTVT.

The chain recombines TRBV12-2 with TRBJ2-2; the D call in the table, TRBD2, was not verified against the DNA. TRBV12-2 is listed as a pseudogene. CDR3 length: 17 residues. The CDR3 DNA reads TGTGCAAGTCGCTTAAGAATAGGGACTAGTCTCACCGGGGAGCTGTTTTTT. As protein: CASRLRIGTSLTGELFF.

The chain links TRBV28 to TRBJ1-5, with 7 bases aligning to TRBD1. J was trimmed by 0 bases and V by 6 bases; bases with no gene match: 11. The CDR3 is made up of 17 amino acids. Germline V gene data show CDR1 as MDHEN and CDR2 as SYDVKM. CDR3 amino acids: CASSPYRGLYSNQPQHF. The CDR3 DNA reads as TGTGCCAGCAGCCCATACAGGGGACTCTATAGCAATCAGCCCCAGCATTTT. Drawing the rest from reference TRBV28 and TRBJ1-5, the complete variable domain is DVKVTQSSRYLVKRTGEKVFLECVQDMDHENMFWYRQDPGLGLRLIYFSYDVKMKEKGDIPEGYSVSREKKERFSLILESASTNQTSMYLCASSPYRGLYSNQPQHFGDGTRLSIL.

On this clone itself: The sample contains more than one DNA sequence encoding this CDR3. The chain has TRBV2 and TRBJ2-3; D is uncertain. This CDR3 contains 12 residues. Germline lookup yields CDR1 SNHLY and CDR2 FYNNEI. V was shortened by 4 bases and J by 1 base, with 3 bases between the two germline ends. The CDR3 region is CASSGGTDTQYF. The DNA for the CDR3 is TGTGCCAGCAGTGGTGGCACAGATACGCAGTATTTT.

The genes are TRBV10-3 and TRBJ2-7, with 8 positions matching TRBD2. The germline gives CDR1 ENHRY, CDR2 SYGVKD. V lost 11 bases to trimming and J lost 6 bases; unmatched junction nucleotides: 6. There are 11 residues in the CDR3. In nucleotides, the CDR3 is TGTGCCTCCTCCGGGGGGGTCGAGCAGTACTTC. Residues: CASSGGVEQYF.

In DNA form, the CDR3 reads TGTGCCAGCAGCGTAGAGCCAGCGACTAACTATGGCTACACCTTC. Amino acids: CASSVEPATNYGYTF. The chain employs TRBV9 and TRBJ1-2, with D uncertain. V dropped 0 bases and J dropped 0 bases, with 9 bases sitting between them. This CDR3 is 15 amino acids long. Per germline, CDR1 SGDLS and CDR2 YYNGEE. Full variable domain (outside the CDR3, taken from reference TRBV9 and TRBJ1-2): DSGVTQTPKHLITATGQRVTLRCSPRSGDLSVYWYQQSLDQGLQFLIQYYNGEERAKGNILERFSAQQFPDLHSELNLSSLELGDSALYFCASSVEPATNYGYTFGSGTRLTVV.

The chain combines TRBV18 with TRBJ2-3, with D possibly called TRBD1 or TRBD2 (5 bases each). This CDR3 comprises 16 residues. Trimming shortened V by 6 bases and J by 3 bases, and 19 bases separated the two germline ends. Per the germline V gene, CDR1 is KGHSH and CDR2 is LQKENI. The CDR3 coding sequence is TGTGCCAGCTCTATGTGGGCCAGGGACGTTACAGATACGCAGTATTTT. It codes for CASSMWARDVTDTQYF.

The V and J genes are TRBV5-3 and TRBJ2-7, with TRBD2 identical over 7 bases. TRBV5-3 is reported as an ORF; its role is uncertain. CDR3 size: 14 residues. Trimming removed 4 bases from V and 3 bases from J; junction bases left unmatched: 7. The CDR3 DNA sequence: TGTGCCAGAAGCCCCCTAAAGCGGGACTACGAGCAGTACTTC. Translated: CARSPLKRDYEQYF.

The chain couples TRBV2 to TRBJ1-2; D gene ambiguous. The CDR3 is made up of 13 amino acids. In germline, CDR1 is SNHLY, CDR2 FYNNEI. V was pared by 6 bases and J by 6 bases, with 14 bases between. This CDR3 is CASRTLWEDGYTF. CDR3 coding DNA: TGTGCCAGCAGGACGCTGTGGGAGGATGGCTACACCTTC.

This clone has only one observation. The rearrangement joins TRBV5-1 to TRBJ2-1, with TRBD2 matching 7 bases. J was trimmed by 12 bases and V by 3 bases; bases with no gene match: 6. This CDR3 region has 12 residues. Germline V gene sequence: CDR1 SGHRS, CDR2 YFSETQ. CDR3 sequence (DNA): TGCGCCAGCAGCTCCAGCGGGATCGGGCAGTTCTTC. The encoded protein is CASSSSGIGQFF. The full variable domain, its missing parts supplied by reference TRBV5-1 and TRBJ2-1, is KAGVTQTPRYLIKTRGQQVTLSCSPISGHRSVSWYQQTPGQGLQFLFEYFSETQRNKGNFPGRFSGRQFSNSRSEMNVSTLELGDSALYLCASSSSGIGQFFGPGTRLTVL.

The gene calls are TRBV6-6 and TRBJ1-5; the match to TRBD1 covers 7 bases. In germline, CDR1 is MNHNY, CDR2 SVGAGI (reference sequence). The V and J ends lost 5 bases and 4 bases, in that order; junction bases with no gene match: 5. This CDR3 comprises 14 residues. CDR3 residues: CASSPGQMNQPQHF. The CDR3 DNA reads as TGTGCCAGCAGTCCGGGACAGATGAATCAGCCCCAGCATTTT.